Shown below are 22 T cell receptor beta chains from a single sample sequenced in a study of blood T cell repertoires in COVID-19. Here immunoSEQ multiplex PCR was the method, and the copy in TCRdb shows in-frame clones only, minus some. The data show 310,000 or so clones, about 85% seen once. The source material was PBMCs or T cells enriched from blood (not recorded which). The receptors derive from a woman in her twenties or thirties who had recovered from COVID-19.

This chain uses TRBV19 with TRBJ1-1, with 7 bases fitting TRBD1. Germline V gene sequence: CDR1 LNHDA, CDR2 SQIVND (reference sequence). The CDR3 runs 15 residues. V shed 6 bases, J shed 1 base, and the junction held 8 bases outside the gene matches. The CDR3, as DNA: TGTGCCAGTAGCCAAGCCAGGGGGGAGAACACTGAAGCTTTCTTT. It specifies CASSQARGENTEAFF. The entire variable domain, with the rest obtained from reference TRBV19 and TRBJ1-1, is as follows: DGGITQSPKYLFRKEGQNVTLSCEQNLNHDAMYWYRQDPGQGLRLIYYSQIVNDFQKGDIAEGYSVSREKKESFPLTVTSAQKNPTAFYLCASSQARGENTEAFFGQGTRLTVV.

The gene calls are TRBV10-3 and TRBJ1-2; TRBD1 is a possible D gene (5 bases). Trimming removed 3 bases from V and 8 bases from J, with 16 bases in between. This CDR3 spans 14 amino acids. Germline CDR1 and CDR2: ENHRY and SYGVKD. The DNA for the CDR3 is TGTGCCATCAGTGACCCACGTGCCCAGGGAGGCTACACCTTC. It specifies CAISDPRAQGGYTF.

The rearrangement links TRBV6-5 to TRBJ1-5; 7 bases agree with TRBD1. The junction had 5 bases not matched to a gene; V was cut back by 5 bases and J by 4 bases. Looked up from germline, CDR1 is MNHEY and CDR2 is SVGAGI. This CDR3 contains 14 residues. CDR3 residues: CASSPGQLNQPQHF. CDR3 DNA sequence: TGTGCCAGCAGTCCGGGACAGCTTAATCAGCCCCAGCATTTT.

The V gene is TRBV7-2, the J gene TRBJ2-1; 11 bases agree with TRBD2. The V segment lost 5 bases and the J segment 9 bases; nucleotides outside the gene matches: 9. In germline, CDR1 is SGHTA, CDR2 FQGNSA. The CDR3 length is 15 residues. CDR3 amino acids: CASSQRASGGSEQFF. The DNA for the CDR3 is TGTGCCAGCAGCCAGCGGGCTAGCGGGGGGAGTGAGCAGTTCTTC.

This sequence joins TRBV2 and TRBJ2-1; D remains unclear. V lost 3 bases and J lost 9, with 9 bases in between. Germline-derived CDR1 and CDR2 are SNHLY and FYNNEI. The CDR3 is 12 residues long. The CDR3 region has the DNA TGTGCCAGCAGTGACCGGGTGAGTGAGCAGTTCTTC. Translation: CASSDRVSEQFF.

This clone has just a few counts. V usage is TRBV4-1 and J usage is TRBJ1-1; the D is unclear. CDR3 length equals 17 residues. The germline gives CDR1 MGHRA, CDR2 YSYEKL. V lost 0 bases and J lost 1, with 15 bases in between. The CDR3 DNA reads TGCGCCAGCAGCCAAGACATTCTGGCAGGAAAGAACACTGAAGCTTTCTTT. Residues: CASSQDILAGKNTEAFF.

The chain links TRBV28 to TRBJ1-6; 7 positions agree with TRBD1. V gave up 6 bases and J gave up 6 bases; unmatched junction bases: 8. Germline values: CDR1 MDHEN, CDR2 SYDVKM. The CDR3 runs 15 residues. CDR3 sequence reads: CASRAETGINSPLHF. The CDR3 DNA is TGTGCCAGCAGAGCCGAGACAGGGATTAATTCACCCCTCCACTTT. Full variable domain (remainder filled in from reference TRBV28 and TRBJ1-6): DVKVTQSSRYLVKRTGEKVFLECVQDMDHENMFWYRQDPGLGLRLIYFSYDVKMKEKGDIPEGYSVSREKKERFSLILESASTNQTSMYLCASRAETGINSPLHFGNGTRLTVT.

J is TRBJ2-7 and V is TRBV11-1; a weak D match, TRBD1 (6 bases). Looked up from germline, CDR1 is SGHAT and CDR2 is FQDESV (reference sequence). The CDR3 runs 15 residues. V was shortened by 5 bases and J by 3 bases, with 17 bases between the two germline ends. The CDR3 sequence is CASSPTGWRDYEQYF. DNA for the CDR3: TGTGCCAGCAGCCCTACAGGGTGGCGAGACTACGAGCAGTACTTC.

The chain recombines TRBV5-1 with TRBJ1-4; a possible D gene is TRBD1 (5 bases). V shed 0 bases and J shed 8 bases, with 11 bases lying between them. Germline CDR1 SGHRS, CDR2 YFSETQ. The CDR3 covers 14 residues. CDR3 protein: CASSLEGAGEKLFF. The DNA of the CDR3 is TGCGCCAGCAGCTTGGAAGGGGCGGGGGAAAAACTGTTTTTT.

CDR3 bases: TGTGCCAGCAGCTCCAGGGGGCACTATGGCTACACCTTC. This translates into CASSSRGHYGYTF. The chain carries TRBV7-2 and TRBJ1-2, with 8 bases aligning to TRBD1. CDR1 and CDR2 from the germline V gene are SGHTA and FQGNSA. CDR3 size: 13 residues. Trimming took 4 bases from V and 3 from J; bases not matched to a gene: 1.

The V gene is TRBV7-8, the J gene TRBJ1-5; the D gene is possibly TRBD1 (5 bases). Deletions cut 5 bases from V and 5 bases from J, with 10 bases between. CDR3 length equals 13 residues. Germline loops: CDR1 SGHVS, CDR2 FQNEAQ. The DNA for the CDR3 is TGTGCCAGCAGCCTCGGGGGGGATCAGCCCCAGCATTTT. Its protein product is CASSLGGDQPQHF.

V is TRBV12-3 or TRBV12-4 and J is TRBJ1-2, with 9 bases lining up with TRBD1. The CDR3 is made up of 13 amino acids. The J segment lost 7 bases and the V segment lost 1 base, leaving 1 base of the junction unmatched. CDR3 region: CASSLGTGVGYTF. Here the CDR3 DNA reads TGTGCCAGCAGTTTAGGGACAGGGGTTGGCTACACCTTC.

This clone showed up just a few times. This chain links TRBV11-2 with TRBJ1-6; perhaps TRBD1 as D (5 bases). The CDR3 is 15 amino acids. In germline, CDR1 is SGHAT, CDR2 FQNNGV. Between the trimmed V and J ends, which lost 7 bases and 1 base, there was a span of 11 bases. In DNA, the CDR3 is TGTGCCAGCAACTCGGGGGTATCCTATAATTCACCCCTCCACTTT. The encoded protein is CASNSGVSYNSPLHF. The full variable domain, with the rest looked up from reference TRBV11-2 and TRBJ1-6, is EAGVAQSPRYKIIEKRQSVAFWCNPISGHATLYWYQQILGQGPKLLIQFQNNGVVDDSQLPKDRFSAERLKGVDSTLKIQPAKLEDSAVYLCASNSGVSYNSPLHFGNGTRLTVT.

V gene TRBV4-2 combines with J gene TRBJ1-6, with 9 bases identical to TRBD1. This CDR3 is built from 16 residues. Germline trimming cut 0 bases from V and 6 bases from J; bases unmatched to any gene: 3. CDR1 and CDR2 from the germline V gene are LGHNA and YNFKEQ. The CDR3 reads CASSQEWTGVNSPLHF. CDR3 bases: TGTGCCAGCAGCCAAGAGTGGACAGGGGTTAATTCACCCCTCCACTTT.

V is TRBV13 and J is TRBJ2-1, with a tentative D call TRBD2 (6 bases). V dropped 9 bases and J dropped 5 bases, with 17 bases sitting between them. Per the germline V gene, CDR1 is PRHDT and CDR2 is FYEKMQ (reference sequence). The CDR3 covers 14 residues. In DNA, the CDR3 is TGTGCCAGTCGACCCCCCGGGACTCACAATGAGCAGTTCTTC. Translating gives CASRPPGTHNEQFF.

This chain connects TRBV5-1 to TRBJ2-1; the match to TRBD2 covers 7 bases. Germline-derived CDR1 and CDR2 are SGHRS and YFSETQ. This CDR3 has 17 amino acids. V lost 0 bases and J lost 2; bases outside the gene matches: 8. CDR3 in amino acids: CASSLGGGRIPYNEQFF. The CDR3 coding sequence is TGCGCCAGCAGCTTGGGCGGGGGTCGCATCCCCTACAATGAGCAGTTCTTC. Full variable domain (rest looked up from reference TRBV5-1 and TRBJ2-1): KAGVTQTPRYLIKTRGQQVTLSCSPISGHRSVSWYQQTPGQGLQFLFEYFSETQRNKGNFPGRFSGRQFSNSRSEMNVSTLELGDSALYLCASSLGGGRIPYNEQFFGPGTRLTVL.

The V call is TRBV3-1 (or the pseudogene TRBV3-2), the J call TRBJ2-1, with 8 bases identical to TRBD2. Germline CDR1 reads LGHDT; CDR2 reads YNNKEL (reference sequence). The CDR3 spans 15 residues. The trim removed 4 bases at V and 3 bases at J, leaving 5 bases unmatched. CDR3 protein: CASSPLRGGYNEQFF. As DNA, the CDR3 is TGTGCCAGCAGCCCCCTCCGGGGGGGCTACAATGAGCAGTTCTTC.

This sequence joins TRBV3-1 (or the pseudogene TRBV3-2) and TRBJ2-1; possible D gene TRBD2, 6 bases. This CDR3 is built from 16 residues. Deletions cut 3 bases from V and 0 bases from J, with 12 bases between. Germline values: CDR1 LGHDT, CDR2 YNNKEL (reference sequence). The CDR3 protein is CASSQPRAGSYNEQFF. CDR3 DNA: TGTGCCAGCAGCCAGCCCCGAGCGGGCTCCTACAATGAGCAGTTCTTC.

The chain carries TRBV4-2 and TRBJ2-3, with 7 bases fitting TRBD2. Trimming cost V 0 bases and J 2 bases; bases outside gene matches: 2. The germline CDR1 and CDR2 sequences are LGHNA and YNFKEQ. The CDR3 length is 15 residues. CDR3 region: CASSQEGTTTDTQYF. The CDR3 DNA reads as TGTGCCAGCAGCCAAGAGGGGACTACCACAGATACGCAGTATTTT.

As for this clone: The sample has other DNA sequences that encode this CDR3 too. The V call is TRBV30, the J call TRBJ2-7; D remains ambiguous. CDR3 length: 12 amino acids. Germline CDR1 and CDR2: GTSNPN and SVGIG (reference sequence). Trimming took off 0 bases at V and 6 bases at J, with 9 bases between the two ends. The DNA of the CDR3 is TGTGCCTGGAGTGTTCTAATTGGCGAGCAGTACTTC. As protein: CAWSVLIGEQYF.

The chain carries TRBV6-5 and TRBJ1-1; 8 bases are a match to TRBD1. Germline CDR1 and CDR2: MNHEY and SVGAGI. With V trimmed by 10 bases and J by 1 base, 8 bases remained unmatched. This CDR3 region has 14 residues. DNA for the CDR3: TGTGCCACACAAGACAGGGGAAAGAACACTGAAGCTTTCTTT. It specifies CATQDRGKNTEAFF.

This rearrangement joins TRBV5-1 to TRBJ1-4; maybe TRBD1 (6 bases). Looked up from germline, CDR1 is SGHRS and CDR2 is YFSETQ. The V and J ends lost 3 bases and 7 bases respectively, with 13 bases between them. This CDR3 is built from 14 residues. DNA of the CDR3: TGCGCCAGCAGCTCCGGGGTAGGGGGTGAAAAACTGTTTTTT. Translated: CASSSGVGGEKLFF.